One and the same sample provided the 18 T cell receptor beta chains below, sequenced in a study of blood T cell repertoires in COVID-19. Only in-frame clones appear in the TCRdb table, and some are missing; sequencing was by immunoSEQ multiplex PCR. The table lists more than 300,000 clones, 83% of them singletons, with over 4.5% in the top ten. Sequenced input: PBMCs or T cells enriched from blood (not recorded which). These receptors were taken from a woman between 45 and 60 years old who had recovered from COVID-19.

CDR3 in DNA: TGCAGCGTGGGGACAGGGGCCGCTAGCCACTATGGCTACACCTTC. Amino acids: CSVGTGAASHYGYTF. The chain couples TRBV29-1 to TRBJ1-2; 10 nucleotides match TRBD1. Germline assignment: CDR1 SQVTM and CDR2 ANQGSEA. With 6 bases clipped from V and 3 bases from J, the junction kept 10 bases outside the gene matches. CDR3 length: 15 residues.

The chain recombines TRBV19 with TRBJ1-4; D perhaps matches TRBD1 (6 bases). CDR1 is LNHDA and CDR2 is SQIVND in the germline V gene (reference sequence). The ends were cut back, 3 bases at V and 10 bases at J, with 9 bases in the middle. This CDR3 region has 12 residues. CDR3 residues: CASSISDRKLFF. The CDR3 region has the DNA TGTGCCAGTAGTATTTCGGACAGAAAACTGTTTTTT.

This chain joins TRBV7-9 and TRBJ2-3; TRBD1 matches at 9 bases. Losses at the gene ends were 5 bases for V and 4 bases for J; bases not matched to a gene: 10. This CDR3 is built from 16 residues. Germline V gene lookup returns CDR1 SEHNR and CDR2 FQNEAQ (reference sequence). The CDR3 is CASSAFGGQGSDTQYF. The CDR3 DNA follows: TGTGCCAGCAGCGCCTTCGGGGGACAGGGTTCAGATACGCAGTATTTT.

The CDR3 sequence is CASSEARGTEAFF. CDR3 bases: TGTGCCAGCAGTGAAGCTCGGGGGACTGAAGCTTTCTTT. The genes are TRBV6-1 and TRBJ1-1; D perhaps matches TRBD1 (5 bases). Germline lookup yields CDR1 MNHNS and CDR2 SASEGT. CDR3 length: 13 residues. V dropped 0 bases and J dropped 5 bases, with 7 bases sitting between them.

This clone has more than one count but fewer than ten. The rearrangement joins TRBV6-5 to TRBJ2-7; D may be TRBD2 (5 bases). In germline, CDR1 is MNHEY, CDR2 SVGAGI. The CDR3 sequence is 13 residues long. V lost 7 bases, J lost 0 bases, and 10 bases lay in between. This CDR3 is CASKLGSSYEQYF. DNA for the CDR3: TGTGCCAGCAAGTTGGGGAGCTCCTACGAGCAGTACTTC.

The rearrangement links TRBV7-3 to TRBJ2-4, with 12 bases aligning to TRBD2. The CDR3 loop spans 22 amino acids. Per germline, CDR1 SGHTA and CDR2 FQGTGA. V was clipped by 5 bases and J by 0 bases; unmatched bases: 20. CDR3 region: CASSPQGLAGTFLDLAKNIQYF. The CDR3 region has the DNA TGTGCCAGCAGCCCTCAGGGACTAGCGGGCACATTCCTAGATCTAGCCAAAAACATTCAGTACTTC.

This clone has only one observation. The chain couples TRBV19 to TRBJ2-1, with D hard to call. The germline CDR1 and CDR2 sequences are LNHDA and SQIVND (reference sequence). V dropped 2 bases and J dropped 8 bases, with 13 bases sitting between them. This CDR3 is 14 amino acids long. The CDR3 is CASSISGGGDEQFF. The CDR3 DNA follows: TGTGCCAGTAGTATAAGTGGCGGCGGCGATGAGCAGTTCTTC.

The genes are TRBV6-5 and TRBJ1-6; D gene uncertain. CDR1 and CDR2 from the germline V gene are MNHEY and SVGAGI. CDR3 size: 13 residues. V was clipped by 6 bases and J by 7 bases, with 10 bases between them. DNA for the CDR3: TGTGCCAGCAGGTCCGGTAGAAATTCACCCCTCCACTTT. This sequence encodes CASRSGRNSPLHF.

The chain combines TRBV1 with TRBJ2-7; the table's D call of TRBD2 was not tested on the DNA. TRBV1 is a listed pseudogene. The CDR3 has 11 residues. CDR3 nucleotide sequence: TGCACCAGCGGCACTAGTAGCGAGCAGTACTTC. Amino acid sequence: CTSGTSSEQYF.

The chain employs TRBV18 and TRBJ1-6, with 8 nucleotides matching TRBD1. Germline assignment: CDR1 KGHSH and CDR2 LQKENI. With V trimmed by 3 bases and J by 8 bases, 6 bases remained unmatched. This CDR3 has 15 residues. CDR3 protein: CASSPSGTGDSPLHF. In nucleotides, the CDR3 is TGTGCCAGCTCACCCTCCGGGACAGGTGATTCACCCCTCCACTTT.

The chain combines TRBV11-2 with TRBJ1-1, with D maybe TRBD1 (5 bases). This CDR3 is 16 amino acids long. The V and J ends lost 4 bases and 2 bases respectively, with 17 bases between them. CDR1 SGHAT and CDR2 FQNNGV come from the germline V gene. The CDR3 protein is CASSSPKDRTNTEAFF. The CDR3 DNA is TGTGCCAGCAGCTCGCCAAAAGACAGAACTAACACTGAAGCTTTCTTT.

The rearrangement links TRBV15 to TRBJ1-2; 10 bases line up with TRBD1. Germline CDR1 reads LNHNV; CDR2 reads YYDKDF (reference sequence). The V gene end was trimmed by 1 base and the J gene end by 6 bases; junction bases not matched to a gene: 8. The CDR3 totals 16 residues. The CDR3 region is CATSRGGTGAVDGYTF. The CDR3, as DNA: TGTGCCACCAGCAGAGGAGGGACAGGGGCGGTTGATGGCTACACCTTC.

The chain joins TRBV9 to TRBJ1-6; TRBD1 aligns across 8 bases. V was pared by 3 bases and J by 9 bases, with 5 bases of the junction left unmatched. The length of the CDR3 is 14 residues. The germline CDR1 and CDR2 sequences are SGDLS and YYNGEE. CDR3 sequence (DNA): TGTGCCAGCAGCGGACAGGGGAGGATTTCACCCCTCCACTTT. It is translated as CASSGQGRISPLHF.

The chain is built from TRBV9 and TRBJ2-7; 10 bases fit TRBD2. This CDR3 contains 17 residues. Trimming removed 0 bases from V and 4 bases from J; junction bases left unmatched: 10. Germline CDR1 is SGDLS and CDR2 is YYNGEE. The CDR3 region is CASSVGLAGDAIYEQYF. The CDR3 DNA follows: TGTGCCAGCAGCGTAGGTCTAGCGGGAGATGCAATTTACGAGCAGTACTTC.

Written as DNA, the CDR3 is TGTGCCAGCAGTGGATCTCCAGGGGAATATGGCTACACCTTC. This codes for CASSGSPGEYGYTF. The chain couples TRBV25-1 to TRBJ1-2; TRBD1 might be the D (6 bases). CDR3 length: 14 amino acids. The ends were cut back, 4 bases at V and 5 bases at J, with 14 bases in the middle. Germline V CDR1 and CDR2: MGHDK, SYGVNS.

About this clone itself: This sample includes further DNA sequences coding for the same CDR3. This chain uses TRBV19 with TRBJ1-5; the match to TRBD1 covers 10 bases. CDR3 length: 15 residues. V lost 5 bases, J lost 4 bases, and 5 bases stayed unmatched. CDR1 and CDR2 (germline): LNHDA, SQIVND (reference sequence). This CDR3 is CASSPGTGANQPQHF. The CDR3 DNA reads as TGTGCCAGTAGTCCCGGGACAGGGGCGAATCAGCCCCAGCATTTT.

The CDR3 loop reads CASSLAFRVQGNYGYTF. CDR3 DNA sequence: TGTGCCAGCAGCTTAGCGTTTAGAGTACAGGGGAACTATGGCTACACCTTC. V and J are TRBV7-2 and TRBJ1-2, with 7 nucleotides matching TRBD1. The CDR3 is made up of 17 amino acids. The trim removed 0 bases at V and 2 bases at J, leaving 9 bases unmatched. Germline loops: CDR1 SGHTA, CDR2 FQGNSA. The variable domain in full, with the rest retrieved from reference TRBV7-2 and TRBJ1-2, is GAGVSQSPSNKVTEKGKDVELRCDPISGHTALYWYRQSLGQGLEFLIYFQGNSAPDKSGLPSDRFSAERTGGSVSTLTIQRTQQEDSAVYLCASSLAFRVQGNYGYTFGSGTRLTVV.

The chain uses TRBV7-4 and TRBJ2-1; 8 bases line up with TRBD2. There are 16 residues in the CDR3. Germline V gene lookup returns CDR1 SGHVT and CDR2 SQSDAQ. Trimming removed 4 bases from V and 7 bases from J; junction bases left unmatched: 12. For the CDR3, the DNA is TGTGCCAGCAGCTCCCGGACTAGCCTATTAATTAATGAGCAGTTCTTC. Its protein is CASSSRTSLLINEQFF.